The 16 T cell receptor beta chains reported below all come from one sample, sequenced in a study of human T cells and chemical hapten exposure. The time point was: patch test 1, 2 weeks after DPC sensitization. Stated treatment: therapeutic diphenylcyclopropenone sensitization with weekly scalp DPC. TCRdb processed the RACE reads anew with MiXCR; each CDR3 protein has one entry. The sample records nearly 350,000 distinct CDR3 sequences, around 7% being singletons. Source: whole blood, taken in connection with sensitization to the hapten diphenylcyclopropenone (DPC). These receptors were collected from a woman younger than 30 with alopecia areata. Some clones in this sample may be carry-over from other donors' samples.

The chain carries TRBV21-1 and TRBJ2-7; TRBD1, the D gene given by the table, was not confirmed from the DNA. TRBV21-1 is an annotated pseudogene. The CDR3 length is 12 residues. For the CDR3, the DNA is TGTGCCAGCACGGGACAACTCTACGAGCAGTACTTC. Protein sequence: CASTGQLYEQYF.

The table lists this clonotype with many counts. The chain joins TRBV12-3 or TRBV12-4 to TRBJ2-3; 7 bases line up with TRBD1. With 4 bases clipped from V and 0 bases from J, the junction kept 1 base outside the gene matches. The CDR3 loop spans 14 amino acids. The CDR3 region has the DNA TGTGCCAGCAGTTACAGGGGAAGCACAGATACGCAGTATTTT. It encodes CASSYRGSTDTQYF.

A few counts support this clonotype. The chain uses TRBV25-1 and TRBJ1-1; 9 bases line up with TRBD1. V lost 5 bases, J lost 6 bases, and 10 bases stayed unmatched. Looked up from germline, CDR1 is MGHDK and CDR2 is SYGVNS. The CDR3 contains 15 residues. The CDR3 DNA reads TGTGCCAGCAGTAATTCCGGGACAGGGAGGCCTGAAGCTTTCTTT. Its protein product is CASSNSGTGRPEAFF.

The table lists this clonotype with a few counts. The genes are TRBV5-6 and TRBJ1-3; 9 bases match TRBD1. The CDR3 contains 15 residues. Germline V gene sequence: CDR1 SGHDT, CDR2 YYEEEE. Trimming cost V 3 bases and J 3 bases; bases outside gene matches: 4. As DNA, the CDR3 is TGTGCCAGCAGCTGGGGACAGGGTCTTGGAAACACCATATATTTT. It codes for CASSWGQGLGNTIYF.

At least ten counts were recorded for this clonotype. The V gene is TRBV29-1, the J gene TRBJ2-7; D gene unclear. Germline CDR1 and CDR2: SQVTM and ANQGSEA. The CDR3 spans 13 residues. Trimming stripped 1 base from V and 0 bases from J, with 7 bases between. The DNA of the CDR3 is TGCAGCGTTGAAGGGAAGTTCTCCTACGAGCAGTACTTC. This gives the protein CSVEGKFSYEQYF.

The chain employs TRBV18 and TRBJ1-6; D is uncertain. Germline values: CDR1 KGHSH, CDR2 LQKENI. The germline V and J ends were trimmed by 6 bases and 0 bases, with 18 bases remaining between them. The CDR3 spans 18 residues. CDR3 region: CASSHGRSYSSYNSPLHF. The CDR3 coding sequence is TGTGCCAGCTCCCACGGACGCTCGTACAGCTCCTATAATTCACCCCTCCACTTT.

V and J are TRBV6-5 and TRBJ2-7, with 7 bases identical to TRBD1. V dropped 5 bases and J dropped 3; count of bases not matched to a gene: 4. The germline gives CDR1 MNHEY, CDR2 SVGAGI. The CDR3 runs 13 residues. CDR3 nucleotides: TGTGCCAGCAGTGACAGGGTCGACTACGAGCAGTACTTC. Translating gives CASSDRVDYEQYF.

This clonotype occurred many times. The V and J genes are TRBV27 and TRBJ2-2; D is unclear. V lost 2 bases and J lost 5, with 6 bases in between. The CDR3 loop spans 13 amino acids. Per the germline V gene, CDR1 is MNHEY and CDR2 is SMNVEV (reference sequence). The CDR3: CASSLVVTGELFF. CDR3 nucleotides: TGTGCCAGCAGTTTAGTAGTTACCGGGGAGCTGTTTTTT.

This clonotype was recorded at least ten times. The rearrangement links TRBV7-3 to TRBJ2-1; D might be TRBD2 (5 bases). V lost 1 base and J lost 7, with 23 bases in between. Per the germline V gene, CDR1 is SGHTA and CDR2 is FQGTGA. The CDR3 spans 18 residues. The CDR3 region has the DNA TGTGCCAGCAGCTTAAGGGGTGACGGAGTGAGGGCTGGGAATGAGCAGTTCTTC. As protein: CASSLRGDGVRAGNEQFF.

This clonotype has just a few counts. The chain uses TRBV7-8 and TRBJ1-6, with D uncertain. The CDR3 contains 16 residues. The V end lost 5 bases, the J end lost 4 bases, and 15 bases lay between the germline ends. Germline loops: CDR1 SGHVS, CDR2 FQNEAQ. CDR3 sequence reads: CASSPRTRNYNSPLHF. The CDR3 region has the DNA TGTGCCAGCAGCCCGAGGACCCGAAATTATAATTCACCCCTCCACTTT.

V is TRBV10-3 and J is TRBJ1-1; D not resolved. Germline values: CDR1 ENHRY, CDR2 SYGVKD. Trimming removed 6 bases from V and 4 bases from J, with 12 bases in between. This CDR3 has 13 amino acids. CDR3 sequence reads: CAIRAALSTEAFF. The DNA for the CDR3 is TGTGCCATCAGGGCCGCCCTGAGCACTGAAGCTTTCTTT.

CDR3 DNA sequence: TGCGCCAGCAGCCAAGATCCTGCAGGCTCCTACGAGCAGTACTTC. This translates into CASSQDPAGSYEQYF. The chain links TRBV4-1 to TRBJ2-7; D not resolved. V was shortened by 0 bases and J by 0 bases, with 9 bases between the two germline ends. CDR3 length: 15 residues. The germline gives CDR1 MGHRA, CDR2 YSYEKL.

This clonotype was counted many times. The gene calls are TRBV25-1 and TRBJ2-3; TRBD1 matches at 7 bases. The V gene end was trimmed by 4 bases and the J gene end by 5 bases; junction bases not matched to a gene: 3. The CDR3 consists of 13 residues. CDR1 is MGHDK, CDR2 SYGVNS, per germline. The DNA of the CDR3 is TGTGCCAGCAGTGCCAGGGGGAGAGATACGCAGTATTTT. It specifies CASSARGRDTQYF.

In its sample, this clonotype was seen many times. The chain is built from TRBV25-1 and TRBJ1-1, with 7 bases aligning to TRBD1. This CDR3 is built from 15 residues. CDR1 and CDR2 from the germline V gene are MGHDK and SYGVNS. V dropped 6 bases and J dropped 0; count of bases not matched to a gene: 7. The CDR3 bases are TGTGCCAGCAGCCTAACAGGGGCCATGAACACTGAAGCTTTCTTT. Amino acid sequence: CASSLTGAMNTEAFF.

This clonotype appeared a few times. The chain is built from TRBV5-5 and TRBJ2-2; D may correspond to TRBD1 or TRBD2 (5 bases each). With 7 bases removed from V and 0 bases from J, the gap between germline ends came to 10 bases. Germline V lookup: CDR1 SGHKS, CDR2 YYEKEE (reference sequence). The CDR3 consists of 14 residues. CDR3: CASGGRPNTGELFF. The CDR3 DNA reads TGTGCCAGCGGGGGACGCCCGAACACCGGGGAGCTGTTTTTT.

This clonotype was observed a few times. V and J are TRBV6-2 or TRBV6-3 and TRBJ2-3, with D hard to call. Germline-derived CDR1 and CDR2 are MNHEY and SVGEGT. V was pared by 0 bases and J by 0 bases, with 10 bases between. The CDR3 length is 16 residues. CDR3 DNA: TGTGCCAGCAGTTACTCCGGAAGAGATAGCACAGATACGCAGTATTTT. This translates into CASSYSGRDSTDTQYF.